The TCR beta chain under discussion was sequenced for a study of Ad26.COV2.S vaccination and SARS-CoV-2 variants. Across the whole study: Of the COV1001 trial arms, the Ad26.COV2.S arm included the donor. Recipients of Ad26.COV2.S got it intramuscularly, once or twice 56 days apart.

Germline V lookup: CDR1 MNHEY, CDR2 SMNVEV (reference sequence). Deletions cut 3 bases from V and 0 bases from J, with 6 bases between. The CDR3 is 15 amino acids. Libraries were prepared by immunoSEQ multiplex PCR; TCRdb keeps only in-frame clonotypes and omits some of them. The sample includes 300,000 to 400,000 clones, about 88% seen only once; the top ten take around 3.3%. As to treatment: roughly 19 received Ad26.COV2.S at low or high dose, single or two shots; five or six received placebo; per-sample allocation not given. At day 63 after the first vaccine or placebo injection, samples were drawn. A Boston donor was an adult aged 18-55 years.

V usage is TRBV27 and J usage is TRBJ2-6; D call uncertain. This TCR derives from a person aged 18-60 years who received the Ad26.COV2.S COVID-19 vaccine or a placebo. Specimen: peripheral blood, collected in a trial of Ad26.COV2.S vaccine versus placebo. CDR3 protein: CASSFEGSGANVLTF. As DNA, the CDR3 is TGTGCCAGCAGTTTTGAAGGCTCTGGGGCCAACGTCCTGACTTTC.